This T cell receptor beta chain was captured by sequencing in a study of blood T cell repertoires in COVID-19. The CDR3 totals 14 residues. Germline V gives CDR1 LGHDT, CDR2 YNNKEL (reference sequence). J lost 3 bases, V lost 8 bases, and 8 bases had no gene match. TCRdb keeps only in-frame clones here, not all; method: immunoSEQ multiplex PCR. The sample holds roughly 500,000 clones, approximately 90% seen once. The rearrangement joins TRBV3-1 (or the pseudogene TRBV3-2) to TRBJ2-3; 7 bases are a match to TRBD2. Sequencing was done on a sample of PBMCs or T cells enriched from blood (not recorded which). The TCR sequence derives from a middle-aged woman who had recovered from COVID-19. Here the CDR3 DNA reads TGTGCCAGCCGCCGGGGCGGGGGTACAGATACGCAGTATTTT. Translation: CASRRGGGTDTQYF.